The 22 T cell receptor beta chains reported below all come from one sample, sequenced in a study of response to subunit inactivated influenza vaccine. TCRdb re-called the RT-PCR reads with MiXCR, one entry per CDR3 protein. The data hold hundreds of thousands of distinct CDR3 sequences, with about 14% observed a single time. The sample in question was PBMCs from blood, obtained around 14 days before vaccination. The receptors were sampled from a man aged 45-65 years who received an inactivated influenza vaccine.

There are many counts of this clonotype. The chain joins TRBV24-1 to TRBJ2-2; TRBD2 might be the D (6 bases). The CDR3 has 16 residues. Deletions cut 5 bases from V and 2 bases from J, with 14 bases between. Germline values: CDR1 KGHDR, CDR2 SFDVKD. The DNA of the CDR3 is TGTGCCACCAGTGGCCCCGGGAGTCAAAACACCGGGGAGCTGTTTTTT. Translated, it gives CATSGPGSQNTGELFF.

This clonotype has only a few counts. The V and J genes are TRBV11-2 and TRBJ2-3; 9 bases match TRBD2. The germline gives CDR1 SGHAT, CDR2 FQNNGV. Losses at the gene ends were 5 bases for V and 8 bases for J; bases not matched to a gene: 20. The CDR3 has 18 amino acids. CDR3 protein: CASSQAGGAGGPWFTQYF. CDR3 DNA sequence: TGTGCCAGCAGCCAAGCAGGCGGGGCGGGAGGGCCCTGGTTTACGCAGTATTTT.

This chain joins TRBV20-1 and TRBJ2-7; TRBD1 or TRBD2 may be the D gene (5 bases each). V was cut by 6 bases and J by 5 bases, with 14 bases left in between. This CDR3 region has 12 residues. Germline CDR1 reads DFQATT; CDR2 reads SNEGSKA (reference sequence). The CDR3 DNA follows: TGCAGTGCCCCCGAGGGGTTGCACGAGCAGTACTTC. Amino acid sequence: CSAPEGLHEQYF.

This clonotype appeared a few times. The V call is TRBV7-6, the J call TRBJ2-7; D assignment may be TRBD1 or TRBD2 (7 bases each). Germline CDR1 and CDR2: SGHVS and FNYEAQ. V dropped 7 bases and J dropped 4 bases, with 17 bases sitting between them. The CDR3 has 14 amino acids. CDR3 residues: CASTPGGGFYEQYF. The DNA for the CDR3 is TGTGCCAGCACCCCAGGGGGGGGCTTTTACGAGCAGTACTTC.

This chain joins TRBV12-3 or TRBV12-4 and TRBJ2-5; D unresolved. V gave up 1 base and J gave up 4 bases, with 10 bases separating them. There are 14 residues in the CDR3. This chain's CDR3 is CASSLVPGRETQYF. The CDR3 DNA reads as TGTGCCAGCAGTTTAGTGCCGGGCCGAGAGACCCAGTACTTC.

The genes are TRBV6-2 or TRBV6-3 and TRBJ1-1, with 9 bases identical to TRBD1. The CDR3 consists of 15 residues. V dropped 6 bases and J dropped 4; count of bases not matched to a gene: 9. CDR1 MNHEY and CDR2 SVGEGT come from the germline V gene. The CDR3 bases are TGTGCCAGCAGCGTCGGGACAGGGATTGGCACTGAAGCTTTCTTT. Residues: CASSVGTGIGTEAFF.

This clonotype was recorded a few times. This chain connects TRBV15 to TRBJ2-1; TRBD2 agrees at 13 bases. The CDR3 is made up of 18 amino acids. Trimming removed 2 bases from V and 8 bases from J; junction bases left unmatched: 12. Per the germline V gene, CDR1 is LNHNV and CDR2 is YYDKDF (reference sequence). The CDR3 region has the DNA TGTGCCACCAGCAGACTGGGACTAGCGGGACCGTCTGGGCATGAGCAGTTCTTC. Protein: CATSRLGLAGPSGHEQFF.

This CDR3 is CASSPRDSRRDEQFF. Here the CDR3 DNA reads TGTGCCAGCAGTCCCCGGGACAGTCGAAGGGATGAGCAGTTCTTC. This chain joins TRBV6-1 and TRBJ2-1; 7 bases map to TRBD1. Trimming took 5 bases from V and 8 from J; bases not matched to a gene: 12. The CDR3 sequence is 15 residues long. Germline V CDR1 and CDR2: MNHNS, SASEGT.

This clonotype was recorded a few times. The V and J genes are TRBV11-2 and TRBJ1-4; TRBD1 aligns across 7 bases. Germline V gene lookup returns CDR1 SGHAT and CDR2 FQNNGV. V lost 2 bases and J lost 5; bases outside the gene matches: 5. This CDR3 spans 15 amino acids. Written as DNA, the CDR3 is TGTGCCAGCAGCTTAACCGGGACAGTCAATGAAAAACTGTTTTTT. Translating gives CASSLTGTVNEKLFF.

The chain has TRBV12-3 or TRBV12-4 and TRBJ2-1; possibly TRBD1 or TRBD2 for D (6 bases each). This CDR3 spans 20 amino acids. The V end was cut by 7 bases, the J end by 0 bases, with 28 bases between. The CDR3 DNA follows: TGTGCCAGCACCTCCTCGCCGGGGGCCTTTGACCGAAGCTCCTACAATGAGCAGTTCTTC. Protein sequence: CASTSSPGAFDRSSYNEQFF.

The chain is built from TRBV5-1 and TRBJ1-1; D is uncertain. CDR1 SGHRS and CDR2 YFSETQ come from the germline V gene. V was clipped by 0 bases and J by 5 bases, with 20 bases between them. This CDR3 region has 17 residues. CDR3 DNA: TGCGCCAGCAGCTTGGTTGGTCAGGCAAACCTTCGGACTGAAGCTTTCTTT. Translated, it gives CASSLVGQANLRTEAFF.

This clonotype turned up a few times. The rearrangement joins TRBV2 to TRBJ1-5; D remains unclear. The germline gives CDR1 SNHLY, CDR2 FYNNEI. V lost 3 bases to trimming and J lost 2 bases, with 17 bases between them. The CDR3 is made up of 17 amino acids. The CDR3 protein is CASSETLWEPGNQPQHF. In DNA, the CDR3 is TGTGCCAGCAGTGAGACTTTATGGGAGCCTGGCAATCAGCCCCAGCATTTT.

This clonotype was found a few times. The rearrangement links TRBV28 to TRBJ2-1, with 9 bases fitting TRBD2. The trim removed 8 bases at V and 0 bases at J, leaving 8 bases unmatched. Germline V gene lookup returns CDR1 MDHEN and CDR2 SYDVKM. The CDR3 is made up of 16 amino acids. The chain's CDR3 is CASGTLTSGSYNEQFF. CDR3 DNA sequence: TGTGCCAGCGGGACATTGACTAGCGGCTCCTACAATGAGCAGTTCTTC.

This clonotype was picked up a small number of times. The chain couples TRBV6-4 to TRBJ2-1; D is undetermined. V shed 10 bases and J shed 9 bases, with 7 bases lying between them. The CDR3 length is 9 residues. CDR1 is MRHNA and CDR2 is SNTAGT in the germline V gene. CDR3 protein: CATWGEQFF. The CDR3 nucleotides are TGTGCCACCTGGGGTGAGCAGTTCTTC.

In its sample, this clonotype was seen a few times. The chain couples TRBV6-5 to TRBJ2-1; TRBD1 might be the D (6 bases). V was cut by 0 bases and J by 13 bases, with 19 bases left in between. The length of the CDR3 is 15 residues. In germline, CDR1 is MNHEY, CDR2 SVGAGI. This chain's CDR3 is CASSYSRGARGNQFF. The CDR3 bases are TGTGCCAGCAGTTACTCGAGAGGGGCTAGGGGGAATCAGTTCTTC.

The chain combines TRBV25-1 with TRBJ2-3; TRBD2 matches 10 bases. With 6 bases clipped from V and 5 bases from J, the junction kept 14 bases outside the gene matches. The CDR3 runs 17 residues. Germline V CDR1 and CDR2: MGHDK, SYGVNS. This chain's CDR3 is CASSPTSGRDKRDTQYF. The CDR3 DNA is TGTGCCAGCAGCCCTACCAGCGGGAGGGACAAGCGAGATACGCAGTATTTT.

V is TRBV12-3 or TRBV12-4 and J is TRBJ1-6; no clear D gene. This CDR3 has 17 residues. The germline V and J ends were trimmed by 5 bases and 0 bases, with 14 bases remaining between them. CDR3 nucleotides: TGTGCCAGCAGTCCCGGGAGAATCAGCTCCTATAATTCACCCCTCCACTTT. Amino acids: CASSPGRISSYNSPLHF.

This clonotype appeared many times. The chain carries TRBV12-3 or TRBV12-4 and TRBJ2-5, with D possibly matching TRBD2 (5 bases). This CDR3 has 15 amino acids. V gave up 2 bases and J gave up 4 bases, with 14 bases separating them. The CDR3 region is CASSLFGGSGETQYF. For the CDR3, the DNA is TGTGCCAGCAGTTTATTCGGTGGGAGCGGAGAGACCCAGTACTTC.

This chain uses TRBV24-1 with TRBJ2-1; 8 bases map to TRBD1. This CDR3 comprises 14 residues. From germline, CDR1 is KGHDR and CDR2 SFDVKD. V dropped 4 bases and J dropped 8; count of bases not matched to a gene: 6. CDR3 loop: CATSEQGARDEQFF. In DNA, the CDR3 is TGTGCCACCAGTGAGCAGGGGGCTAGGGATGAGCAGTTCTTC.

This clonotype was counted many times. This sequence joins TRBV3-1 and TRBJ2-7; D is unclear. The CDR3 loop spans 13 amino acids. The germline V gene has CDR1 LGHDT and CDR2 YNNKEL (reference sequence). The V and J ends lost 3 bases and 1 base respectively, with 7 bases between them. The CDR3 loop is CASSQGISYEQYF. The CDR3 DNA is TGTGCCAGCAGCCAGGGGATATCCTACGAGCAGTACTTC.

This clonotype was observed many times. The chain links TRBV12-3 or TRBV12-4 to TRBJ2-7, with 7 bases matching TRBD2. Unmatched junction bases numbered 12, after V lost 6 bases and J lost 1 base. CDR3 size: 16 residues. The CDR3 DNA reads TGTGCCAGCAGGTCTGGTTGGGAGGGCCCTTCCTACGAGCAGTACTTC. The encoded protein is CASRSGWEGPSYEQYF.

The chain combines TRBV4-1 with TRBJ1-4, with D unclear. V was cut by 0 bases and J by 11 bases, with 16 bases left in between. CDR3 size: 15 residues. The germline gives CDR1 MGHRA, CDR2 YSYEKL. In DNA, the CDR3 is TGCGCCAGCAGCCAAGATCTGGATGAGGCGGGGAAACTGTTTTTT. Its translation: CASSQDLDEAGKLFF.